A selection of T cell receptor beta chains follows, all from one sample in a study of cytomegalovirus exposure and HLA in healthy donors. Method: immunoSEQ multiplex PCR; TCRdb's copy keeps in-frame clones and lacks some. The table lists 85,000 to 100,000 clones, 80% to 90% of them singletons. Sequenced material: PBMCs. These receptors all come from a woman aged 18-29 years in good health and CMV-seropositive. Each CDR3 is given with its conserved first and last residue. Each record gives: CDR3 protein, CDR3 DNA, V gene, D gene, J gene, clone size. D genes are given only for firm matches. The size of a clone is reported for some rows only, either as once, few or many, or as a class for expanded clones.

CDR3: CASSYSGRGYEQYF
DNA: TGTGCCAGCAGCTATAGCGGGAGAGGGTACGAGCAGTACTTC
V: TRBV7-2
D: TRBD2
J: TRBJ2-7
size: NA

CDR3: CASSFGNYEQYF
DNA: TGCGCCAGCAGCTTCGGCAACTACGAGCAGTACTTC
V: TRBV5-1
D: NA
J: TRBJ2-7
size: NA

CDR3: CASSEQGVFSYSPEAFF
DNA: TGTGCCAGCAGTGAACAGGGGGTTTTTTCCTATTCTCCGGAAGCTTTCTTT
V: TRBV2
D: TRBD1
J: TRBJ1-1
size: NA

CDR3: CASSNADRVSESRGYTF
DNA: TGTGCCAGCAGTAACGCAGACAGGGTTTCCGAATCGCGTGGCTACACCTTC
V: TRBV28
D: TRBD1
J: TRBJ1-2
size: NA

CDR3: CASLLGSNEQFF
DNA: TGTGCCAGCCTCCTCGGTTCCAATGAGCAGTTCTTC
V: TRBV7-9
D: NA
J: TRBJ2-1
size: NA

CDR3: CASSQDRRGAPTYEQYF
DNA: TGCGCCAGCAGCCAAGATCGGCGGGGGGCGCCCACCTACGAGCAGTACTTC
V: TRBV4-1
D: TRBD2
J: TRBJ2-7
size: NA

CDR3: CSVAANYGYTF
DNA: TGCAGTGTCGCAGCTAACTATGGCTACACCTTC
V: TRBV20-1
D: NA
J: TRBJ1-2
size: NA

CDR3: CASNPAGIPGQEAFF
DNA: TGTGCCAGCAACCCCGCGGGCATCCCCGGGCAAGAAGCTTTCTTT
V: TRBV27
D: NA
J: TRBJ1-1
size: NA

CDR3: CASSPRDREYEQYF
DNA: TGTGCCAGCAGCCCCCGTGACAGAGAATACGAGCAGTACTTC
V: TRBV9
D: NA
J: TRBJ2-7
size: NA

CDR3: CASSQDVMTGELFF
DNA: TGCGCCAGCAGCCAAGATGTAATGACCGGGGAGCTGTTTTTT
V: TRBV4-1
D: NA
J: TRBJ2-2
size: few

CDR3: CAIASVTGVYGYTF
DNA: TGTGCCATCGCAAGCGTGACAGGGGTCTATGGCTACACCTTC
V: TRBV6-1
D: TRBD1
J: TRBJ1-2
size: few

CDR3: CASSPTLTGSANTGELFF
DNA: TGCGCCAGCAGCCCCACTTTGACAGGTTCCGCGAACACCGGGGAGCTGTTTTTT
V: TRBV5-1
D: NA
J: TRBJ2-2
size: NA

CDR3: CASSILQGAGETQYF
DNA: TGCGCCAGCAGCATCCTGCAGGGGGCAGGGGAGACCCAGTACTTC
V: TRBV5-1
D: TRBD1
J: TRBJ2-5
size: NA